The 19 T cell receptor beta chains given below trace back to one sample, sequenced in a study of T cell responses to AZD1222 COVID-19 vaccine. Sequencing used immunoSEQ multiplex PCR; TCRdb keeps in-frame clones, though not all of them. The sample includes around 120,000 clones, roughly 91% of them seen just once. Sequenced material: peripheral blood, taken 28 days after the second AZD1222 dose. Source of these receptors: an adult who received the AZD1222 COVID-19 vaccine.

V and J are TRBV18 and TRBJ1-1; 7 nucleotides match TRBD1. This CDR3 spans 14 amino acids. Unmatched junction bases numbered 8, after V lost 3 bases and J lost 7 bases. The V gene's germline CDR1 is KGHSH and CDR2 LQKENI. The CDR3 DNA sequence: TGTGCCAGCTCACCGCCGTACAGGGGCGGTGAAGCTTTCTTT. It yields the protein CASSPPYRGGEAFF.

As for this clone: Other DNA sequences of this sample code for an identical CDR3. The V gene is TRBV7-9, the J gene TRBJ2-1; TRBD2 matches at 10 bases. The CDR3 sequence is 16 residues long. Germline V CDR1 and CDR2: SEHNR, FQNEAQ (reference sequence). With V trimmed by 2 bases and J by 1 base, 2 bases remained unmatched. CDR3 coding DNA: TGTGCCAGCAGCTTATCACTAGCGGGGTCCTACAATGAGCAGTTCTTC. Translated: CASSLSLAGSYNEQFF.

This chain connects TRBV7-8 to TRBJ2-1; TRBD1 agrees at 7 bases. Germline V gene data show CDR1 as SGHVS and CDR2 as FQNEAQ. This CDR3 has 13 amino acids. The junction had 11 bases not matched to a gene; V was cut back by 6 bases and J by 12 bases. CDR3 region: CASSSGQPLVQFF. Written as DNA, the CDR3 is TGTGCCAGCAGTTCGGGACAGCCCTTGGTGCAGTTCTTC.

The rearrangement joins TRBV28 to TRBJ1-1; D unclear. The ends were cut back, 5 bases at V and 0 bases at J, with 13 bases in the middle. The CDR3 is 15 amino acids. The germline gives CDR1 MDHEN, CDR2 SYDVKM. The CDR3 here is CASSANEVLNTEAFF. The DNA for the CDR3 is TGTGCCAGCAGTGCGAATGAGGTCTTGAACACTGAAGCTTTCTTT.

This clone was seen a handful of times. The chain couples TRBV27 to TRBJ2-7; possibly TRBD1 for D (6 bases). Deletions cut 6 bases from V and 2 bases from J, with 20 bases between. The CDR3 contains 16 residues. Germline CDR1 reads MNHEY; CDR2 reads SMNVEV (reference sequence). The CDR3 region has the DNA TGTGCCAGCAGGCCGCCCCCCCTACAGGGTACCTACGAGCAGTACTTC. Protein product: CASRPPPLQGTYEQYF.

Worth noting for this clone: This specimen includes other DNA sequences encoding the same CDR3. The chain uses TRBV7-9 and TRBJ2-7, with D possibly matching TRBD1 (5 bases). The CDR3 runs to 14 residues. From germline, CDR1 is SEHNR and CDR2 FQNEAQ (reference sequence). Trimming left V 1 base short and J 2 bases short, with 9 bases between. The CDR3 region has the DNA TGTGCCAGCAGCTTAGTTGGACAAACCTACGAGCAGTACTTC. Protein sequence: CASSLVGQTYEQYF.

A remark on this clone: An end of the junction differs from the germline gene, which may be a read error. CDR3 residues: CASTLGLAGIF. CDR3 DNA sequence: TGTGCCAGCACCCTGGGACTAGCGGGAATCTTC. V usage is TRBV5-6 and J usage is TRBJ2-1; 13 positions match TRBD2. CDR3 length: 11 amino acids. Germline-derived CDR1 and CDR2 are SGHDT and YYEEEE.

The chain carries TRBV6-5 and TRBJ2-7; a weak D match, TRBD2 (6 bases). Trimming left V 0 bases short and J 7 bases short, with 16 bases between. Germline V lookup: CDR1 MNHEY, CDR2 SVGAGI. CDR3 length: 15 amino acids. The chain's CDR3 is CASSYSPYGSLEQYF. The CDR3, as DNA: TGTGCCAGCAGTTACTCGCCTTACGGGAGTCTGGAGCAGTACTTC.

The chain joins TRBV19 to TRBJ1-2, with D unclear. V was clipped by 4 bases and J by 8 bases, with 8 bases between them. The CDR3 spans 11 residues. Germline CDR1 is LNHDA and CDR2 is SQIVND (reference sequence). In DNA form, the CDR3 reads TGTGCCAGTAGTACCGCGGGGGGCTACACCTTC. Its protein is CASSTAGGYTF.

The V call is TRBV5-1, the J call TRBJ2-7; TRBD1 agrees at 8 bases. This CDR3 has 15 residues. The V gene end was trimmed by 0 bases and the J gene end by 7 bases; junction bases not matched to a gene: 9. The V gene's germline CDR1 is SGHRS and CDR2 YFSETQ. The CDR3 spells CASSLESGGVGEQYF. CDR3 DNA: TGCGCCAGCAGCTTGGAGTCAGGGGGCGTGGGAGAGCAGTACTTC.

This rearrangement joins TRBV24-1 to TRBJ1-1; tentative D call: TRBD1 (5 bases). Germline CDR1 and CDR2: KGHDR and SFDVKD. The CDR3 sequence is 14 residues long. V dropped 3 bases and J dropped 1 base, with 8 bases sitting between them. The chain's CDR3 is CATSDAQGNTEAFF. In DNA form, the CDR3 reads TGTGCCACCAGTGATGCGCAGGGGAACACTGAAGCTTTCTTT.

In DNA, the CDR3 is TGTGCCAGCTCACCCCGGGACAGGGGGGACTCACCCCTCCACTTT. It encodes CASSPRDRGDSPLHF. The gene calls are TRBV18 and TRBJ1-6; the match to TRBD1 covers 11 bases. The V and J ends lost 3 bases and 10 bases, in that order; junction bases with no gene match: 5. Germline assignment: CDR1 KGHSH and CDR2 LQKENI. The CDR3 consists of 15 residues.

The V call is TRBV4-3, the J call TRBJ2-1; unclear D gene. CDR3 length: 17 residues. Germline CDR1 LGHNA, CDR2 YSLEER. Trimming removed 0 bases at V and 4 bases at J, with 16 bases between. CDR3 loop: CASSQESSLGWYNEQFF. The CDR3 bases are TGCGCCAGCAGCCAAGAATCTTCATTAGGGTGGTACAATGAGCAGTTCTTC.

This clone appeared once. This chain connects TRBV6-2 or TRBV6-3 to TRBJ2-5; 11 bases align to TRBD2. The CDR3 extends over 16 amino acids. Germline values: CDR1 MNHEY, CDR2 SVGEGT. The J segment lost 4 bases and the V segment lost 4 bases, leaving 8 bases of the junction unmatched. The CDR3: CASSSRLAGQGETQYF. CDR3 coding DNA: TGTGCCAGCAGTTCTCGACTAGCGGGACAGGGAGAGACCCAGTACTTC.

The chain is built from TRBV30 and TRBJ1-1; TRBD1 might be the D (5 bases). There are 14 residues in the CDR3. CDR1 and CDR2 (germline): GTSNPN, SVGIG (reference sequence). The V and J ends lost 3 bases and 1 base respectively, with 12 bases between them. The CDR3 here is CAWSPGLENTEAFF. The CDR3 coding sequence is TGTGCCTGGAGCCCGGGACTCGAGAACACTGAAGCTTTCTTT. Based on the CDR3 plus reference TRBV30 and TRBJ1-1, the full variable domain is SQTIHQWPATLVQPVGSPLSLECTVEGTSNPNLYWYRQAAGRGLQLLFYSVGIGQISSEVPQNLSASRPQDRQFILSSKKLLLSDSGFYLCAWSPGLENTEAFFGQGTRLTVV.

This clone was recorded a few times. The CDR3, as DNA: TGTGCCAGCAGCCTACTGTCAGGGGGCAAATACAATGAGCAGTTCTTC. It encodes CASSLLSGGKYNEQFF. The chain has TRBV7-2 and TRBJ2-1; 8 positions match TRBD1. Germline V gives CDR1 SGHTA, CDR2 FQGNSA. V was pared by 5 bases and J by 4 bases, with 10 bases of the junction left unmatched. The CDR3 sequence is 16 residues long.

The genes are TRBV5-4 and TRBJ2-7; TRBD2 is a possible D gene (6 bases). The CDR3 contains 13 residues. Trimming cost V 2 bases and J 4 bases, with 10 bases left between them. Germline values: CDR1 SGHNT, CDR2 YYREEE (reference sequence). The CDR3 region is CASSFGREYEQYF. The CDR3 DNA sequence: TGTGCCAGCAGCTTCGGACGGGAGTACGAGCAGTACTTC.

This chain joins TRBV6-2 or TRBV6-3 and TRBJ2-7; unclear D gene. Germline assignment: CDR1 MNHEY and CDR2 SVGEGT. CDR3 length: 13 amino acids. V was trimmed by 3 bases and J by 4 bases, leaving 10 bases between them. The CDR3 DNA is TGTGCCAGCAGTTATAGAGGACGGTACGAGCAGTACTTC. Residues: CASSYRGRYEQYF.

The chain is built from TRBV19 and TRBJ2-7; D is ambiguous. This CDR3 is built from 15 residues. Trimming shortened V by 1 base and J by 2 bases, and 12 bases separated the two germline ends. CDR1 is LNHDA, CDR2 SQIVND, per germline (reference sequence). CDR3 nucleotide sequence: TGTGCCAGTAGTATAGGTCAGAGACCACCCTACGAGCAGTACTTC. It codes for CASSIGQRPPYEQYF.